These 19 T cell receptor beta chains came from one sample sequenced in a study of breast tumors, draining lymph nodes, adjacent tissues. Each CDR3 protein gets one entry after TCRdb re-called the multiplex PCR reads with MiXCR. The sample contains some 170,000 distinct CDR3 sequences, roughly a third of which appear only once. Samples came from axillary lymph nodes draining the breast cancer. Sequencing input: axillary lymph node tissue. The receptors were gathered from a female donor with breast cancer. Some clones in this sample may be carry-over from other donors' samples.

Ten or more counts support this clonotype. V usage is TRBV20-1 and J usage is TRBJ2-7; no clear D. V gave up 3 bases and J gave up 1 base, with 13 bases separating them. CDR3 length: 14 residues. Germline V gene data show CDR1 as DFQATT and CDR2 as SNEGSKA (reference sequence). Here the CDR3 reads CSASFPGNSYEQYF. The CDR3 DNA sequence: TGCAGTGCTAGTTTTCCAGGAAATTCCTACGAGCAGTACTTC.

Note on this clonotype: Given a much more abundant clone one base away, this may be a read error. This rearrangement joins TRBV3-1 to TRBJ2-3; perhaps TRBD1 as D (5 bases). The V end lost 4 bases, the J end lost 6 bases, and 11 bases lay between the germline ends. From germline, CDR1 is LGHDT and CDR2 YNNKEL (reference sequence). The CDR3 is 13 amino acids. In DNA, the CDR3 is TGTGCCAGCAGCCGCTGCCCAGGGGATACGCAGTATTTT. Protein: CASSRCPGDTQYF.

In regard to this clonotype: Mismatch with germline at one junction end may stem from a read error. This sequence joins TRBV28 and TRBJ2-2; the D gene is possibly TRBD1 (6 bases). Germline V gene lookup returns CDR1 MDHEN and CDR2 SYDVKM. CDR3 length: 13 amino acids. CDR3 amino acids: CASSLSGDRGAVF. The DNA of the CDR3 is TGTGCCAGCAGTTTATCAGGGGACCGGGGAGCTGTTTTT.

J is TRBJ2-7 and V is TRBV3-1; D not resolved. The CDR3 covers 12 residues. V was trimmed by 3 bases and J by 1 base, leaving 4 bases between them. Germline V CDR1 and CDR2: LGHDT, YNNKEL (reference sequence). The CDR3 DNA sequence: TGTGCCAGCAGCCAGAGTTCCTACGAGCAGTACTTC. Encoded protein: CASSQSSYEQYF.

This rearrangement joins TRBV2 to TRBJ1-5; D ambiguous. The CDR3 spans 14 residues. Germline V gene lookup returns CDR1 SNHLY and CDR2 FYNNEI. The V end was cut by 4 bases, the J end by 3 bases, with 10 bases between. CDR3 DNA: TGTGCCAGCAGTGGGGTGCATAACAATCAGCCCCAGCATTTT. Protein product: CASSGVHNNQPQHF.

There are many counts of this clonotype. The chain is built from TRBV4-1 and TRBJ2-5, with TRBD2 as a possible D gene (6 bases). The V gene's germline CDR1 is MGHRA and CDR2 YSYEKL. V was trimmed by 0 bases and J by 1 base, leaving 15 bases between them. The CDR3 has 17 amino acids. The CDR3 DNA sequence: TGCGCCAGCAGCCAAGATTTCTGGGACTCGATCCAAGAGACCCAGTACTTC. This sequence encodes CASSQDFWDSIQETQYF.

This rearrangement joins TRBV7-8 to TRBJ2-2; D perhaps matches TRBD2 (5 bases). V was shortened by 2 bases and J by 4 bases, with 14 bases between the two germline ends. The V gene's germline CDR1 is SGHVS and CDR2 FQNEAQ. This CDR3 has 16 residues. The CDR3 DNA follows: TGTGCCAGCAGCTTACCCACCGCGGGTCCCACCGGGGAGCTGTTTTTT. It codes for CASSLPTAGPTGELFF.

Many counts were recorded for this clonotype. V gene TRBV5-8 combines with J gene TRBJ2-2, with 7 bases fitting TRBD2. V dropped 4 bases and J dropped 3; count of bases not matched to a gene: 6. There are 15 residues in the CDR3. Germline values: CDR1 SGHTS, CDR2 YDEGEE. The CDR3 reads CASSASGAHTGELFF. CDR3 bases: TGTGCCAGCAGCGCCAGCGGGGCGCACACCGGGGAGCTGTTTTTT.

About this clonotype itself: A much larger clone lies a single base off, so this may be a read error. The chain employs TRBV11-2 and TRBJ2-7; D not certain. Germline values: CDR1 SGHAT, CDR2 FQNNGV. V was pared by 0 bases and J by 6 bases, with 9 bases between. The CDR3 has 13 residues. CDR3 in amino acids: CASSLDPSSEQYF. The CDR3 bases are TGTGCCAGCAGCTTAGATCCGAGTTCCGAGCAGTACTTC. Complete variable domain (other parts from reference TRBV11-2 and TRBJ2-7): EAGVAQSPRYKIIEKRQSVAFWCNPISGHATLYWYQQILGQGPKLLIQFQNNGVVDDSQLPKDRFSAERLKGVDSTLKIQPAKLEDSAVYLCASSLDPSSEQYFGPGTRLTVT.

This clonotype was counted ten times or more. V usage is TRBV4-3 and J usage is TRBJ2-1; 9 nucleotides line up with TRBD2. This CDR3 comprises 17 residues. Germline V lookup: CDR1 LGHNA, CDR2 YSLEER. V dropped 4 bases and J dropped 1; count of bases not matched to a gene: 8. CDR3 sequence: CASSLDSGSGSYNEQFF. CDR3 bases: TGCGCCAGCAGCCTTGATAGCGGGAGTGGATCCTACAATGAGCAGTTCTTC.

The rearrangement uses TRBV6-5 and TRBJ2-4; 11 nucleotides agree with TRBD1. There are 15 residues in the CDR3. With 6 bases clipped from V and 3 bases from J, the junction kept 4 bases outside the gene matches. CDR1 is MNHEY and CDR2 is SVGAGI in the germline V gene. CDR3 sequence reads: CASRTGQGGKNIQYF. CDR3 nucleotides: TGTGCCAGCAGGACGGGACAGGGGGGCAAAAACATTCAGTACTTC.

This clonotype has a count of ten or more. The chain recombines TRBV6-2 or TRBV6-3 with TRBJ1-6, with unresolved D. The CDR3 has 12 amino acids. The germline V gene has CDR1 MNHEY and CDR2 SVGEGT. V was clipped by 6 bases and J by 9 bases, with 9 bases between them. This CDR3 is CASSSPVSPLHF. The CDR3 bases are TGTGCCAGCAGCTCCCCAGTTTCACCCCTCCACTTT.

This clonotype was counted many times. V usage is TRBV30 and J usage is TRBJ2-7, with D tentatively TRBD1 (5 bases). The CDR3 has 12 residues. Trimming stripped 7 bases from V and 1 base from J, with 11 bases between. Germline lookup yields CDR1 GTSNPN and CDR2 SVGIG (reference sequence). The CDR3 reads CAYLKGSYEQYF. Written as DNA, the CDR3 is TGTGCCTACCTAAAGGGGTCCTACGAGCAGTACTTC.

This clonotype was found many times. V is TRBV28 and J is TRBJ1-2; weak D call: TRBD1 (6 bases). V lost 2 bases, J lost 5 bases, and 18 bases lay in between. The germline CDR1 and CDR2 sequences are MDHEN and SYDVKM. This CDR3 is 16 amino acids long. CDR3 amino acids: CASSLQRGVGAYGYTF. The CDR3 DNA follows: TGTGCCAGCAGTTTACAGCGGGGGGTGGGGGCTTATGGCTACACCTTC.

This clonotype was recorded a few times. This may arise from a read error, as a much more abundant clone is one base away. Given the absence of the conserved phenylalanine or tryptophan at the CDR3 end, a read error is likely. The rearrangement joins TRBV6-5 to TRBJ1-3, with TRBD1 matching 7 bases. The CDR3 length is 15 residues. With 7 bases clipped from V and 0 bases from J, the junction kept 6 bases outside the gene matches. The V gene's germline CDR1 is MNHEY and CDR2 SVGAGI. The CDR3 DNA is TGTGCCAGCACCGCGGACAGGTCCTCTGGAAACACCATATATCTT. Translation gives CASTADRSSGNTIYL.

This clonotype was recorded at least ten times. The V and J genes are TRBV20-1 and TRBJ2-7; tentative D call: TRBD1 (6 bases). This CDR3 has 13 residues. Germline V CDR1 and CDR2: DFQATT, SNEGSKA (reference sequence). V lost 1 base, J lost 2 bases, and 9 bases lay in between. CDR3: CSARGTVAYEQYF. The CDR3 nucleotides read TGCAGTGCTAGAGGGACAGTAGCCTACGAGCAGTACTTC.

This clonotype was detected ten times or more. The rearrangement links TRBV7-9 to TRBJ1-2; no clear D. This CDR3 spans 16 amino acids. Deletions cut 4 bases from V and 6 bases from J, with 21 bases between. Germline CDR1 reads SEHNR; CDR2 reads FQNEAQ (reference sequence). CDR3 sequence reads: CASSSWLLSGVNGYTF. As DNA, the CDR3 is TGTGCCAGCAGCTCCTGGTTACTTTCGGGAGTCAATGGCTACACCTTC. Full variable domain (rest looked up from reference TRBV7-9 and TRBJ1-2): DTGVSQNPRHKITKRGQNVTFRCDPISEHNRLYWYRQTLGQGPEFLTYFQNEAQLEKSRLLSDRFSAERPKGSFSTLEIQRTEQGDSAMYLCASSSWLLSGVNGYTFGSGTRLTVV.

This chain connects TRBV5-6 to TRBJ1-2; tentatively, D is TRBD1 (6 bases). Germline CDR1 SGHDT, CDR2 YYEEEE. CDR3 length: 16 amino acids. Trimming stripped 0 bases from V and 4 bases from J, with 16 bases between. The CDR3: CASSLESRAGVYGYTF. CDR3 nucleotide sequence: TGTGCCAGCAGCTTGGAGTCCCGGGCAGGGGTCTATGGCTACACCTTC.

This chain links TRBV7-9 with TRBJ1-5; no clear D. The CDR3 sequence is 10 residues long. Germline CDR1 and CDR2: SEHNR and FQNEAQ (reference sequence). Trimming left V 5 bases short and J 9 bases short, with 5 bases between. The CDR3 reads CASSDRPQHF. The CDR3 region has the DNA TGTGCCAGCAGCGATAGGCCCCAGCATTTT.